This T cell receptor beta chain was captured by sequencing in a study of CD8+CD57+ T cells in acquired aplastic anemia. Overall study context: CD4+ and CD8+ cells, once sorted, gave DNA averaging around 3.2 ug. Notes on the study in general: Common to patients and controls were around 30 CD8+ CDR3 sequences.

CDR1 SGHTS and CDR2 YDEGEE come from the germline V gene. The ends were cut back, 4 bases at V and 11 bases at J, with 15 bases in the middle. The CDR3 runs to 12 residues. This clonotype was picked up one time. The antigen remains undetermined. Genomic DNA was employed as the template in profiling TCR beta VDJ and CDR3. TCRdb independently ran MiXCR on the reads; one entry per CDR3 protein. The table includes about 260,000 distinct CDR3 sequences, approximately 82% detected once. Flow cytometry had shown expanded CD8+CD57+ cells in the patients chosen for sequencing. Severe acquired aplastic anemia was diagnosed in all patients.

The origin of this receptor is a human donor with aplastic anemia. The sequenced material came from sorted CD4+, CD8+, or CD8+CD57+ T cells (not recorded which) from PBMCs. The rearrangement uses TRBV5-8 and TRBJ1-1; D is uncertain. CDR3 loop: CASSQTRVGAFF. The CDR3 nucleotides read TGTGCCAGCAGCCAGACCCGGGTTGGGGCTTTCTTT.